The 25 T cell receptor beta chains below all came from one sample that was sequenced in a study of a mutant IDH1 vaccine in newly diagnosed glioma. Indicated time point: week 35, safety follow-up. The study gave 300 ug of mutant IDH1 20-mer peptide per vaccine dose, with topical imiquimod. Measured with immunoSEQ multiplex PCR; TCRdb has only the in-frame clones, and not every one. The table shows roughly 26,000 clones, with around four fifths occurring only once. No antigens are known for them. This sample comprised PBMCs, obtained from a glioma patient whose treatment included an IDH1 peptide vaccine. These receptor sequences come from a man between 25 and 39 years old with glioma.

The chain carries TRBV14 and TRBJ2-7; no reliable D call. V lost 2 bases, J lost 7 bases, and 18 bases lay in between. The length of the CDR3 is 15 residues. Germline CDR1 reads SGHDN; CDR2 reads FVKESK. This chain's CDR3 is CASSQFFPTDLEQYF. The CDR3 DNA sequence: TGTGCCAGCAGCCAATTTTTTCCTACGGACCTGGAGCAGTACTTC.

The CDR3 spells CASSSQTETYEQYF. The DNA of the CDR3 is TGCGCCAGCAGCAGCCAGACCGAGACCTACGAGCAGTACTTC. V is TRBV5-1 and J is TRBJ2-7; no firm D call. V was shortened by 4 bases and J by 2 bases, with 13 bases between the two germline ends. The CDR3 is 14 residues long. The germline V gene has CDR1 SGHRS and CDR2 YFSETQ.

This sequence joins TRBV29-1 and TRBJ2-6; the match to TRBD1 covers 7 bases. Germline V gives CDR1 SQVTM, CDR2 ANQGSEA. The CDR3 has 12 amino acids. The CDR3 bases are TGCACCGACAGGGCTGGGGCCAACGTCCTGACTTTC. Its translation: CTDRAGANVLTF.

This clone appeared a few times. The rearrangement joins TRBV4-3 to TRBJ1-2; tentative D call: TRBD1 (6 bases). Trimming shortened V by 2 bases and J by 1 base, and 14 bases separated the two germline ends. Germline V CDR1 and CDR2: LGHNA, YSLEER. The CDR3 runs 16 residues. As DNA, the CDR3 is TGCGCCAGCAGCCAAATAGGAGGGGGGGATAACTATGGCTACACCTTC. This gives the protein CASSQIGGGDNYGYTF.

The table lists this clone with a count of one. The chain carries TRBV4-3 and TRBJ1-4; D gene uncertain. Germline CDR1 and CDR2: LGHNA and YSLEER. Trimming removed 1 base at V and 3 bases at J, with 9 bases between. This CDR3 comprises 15 residues. The CDR3 protein is CASSQGRNSNEKLFF. CDR3 in DNA: TGCGCCAGCAGCCAAGGACGCAACTCTAATGAAAAACTGTTTTTT.

This chain connects TRBV7-2 to TRBJ2-1; TRBD1 matches at 8 bases. V dropped 4 bases and J dropped 6; count of bases not matched to a gene: 2. The CDR3 length is 13 residues. Germline V gene sequence: CDR1 SGHTA, CDR2 FQGNSA. The CDR3 is CASSSTGVNEQFF. The CDR3 DNA is TGTGCCAGCAGCTCGACAGGGGTCAATGAGCAGTTCTTC.

The chain couples TRBV30 to TRBJ2-3; 9 bases match TRBD2. From germline, CDR1 is GTSNPN and CDR2 SVGIG (reference sequence). This CDR3 region has 15 residues. With V trimmed by 0 bases and J by 3 bases, 4 bases remained unmatched. DNA of the CDR3: TGTGCCTGGAGTGTAGGCCTAGCGGGGACAGATACGCAGTATTTT. It yields the protein CAWSVGLAGTDTQYF.

The gene calls are TRBV27 and TRBJ2-7, with TRBD2 matching 11 bases. From germline, CDR1 is MNHEY and CDR2 SMNVEV (reference sequence). This CDR3 has 14 amino acids. The trim removed 5 bases at V and 9 bases at J, leaving 9 bases unmatched. The CDR3 is CASSPGTSGLGQYF. Here the CDR3 DNA reads TGTGCCAGCAGTCCCGGGACTAGCGGCCTCGGGCAGTACTTC.

The V gene is TRBV19, the J gene TRBJ1-2; D call uncertain. The CDR3 sequence is 14 residues long. Trimming took 1 base from V and 4 from J, leaving 10 bases between them. Germline V CDR1 and CDR2: LNHDA, SQIVND (reference sequence). CDR3 protein: CASSIVSPFYGYTF. CDR3 bases: TGTGCCAGTAGTATAGTATCGCCCTTCTATGGCTACACCTTC.

The count of this clone is one. The rearrangement uses TRBV5-1 and TRBJ2-7; TRBD1 matches at 7 bases. This CDR3 contains 14 residues. J was trimmed by 6 bases and V by 4 bases; bases with no gene match: 10. Germline V lookup: CDR1 SGHRS, CDR2 YFSETQ. CDR3 protein: CASSPGTVIREQYF. Here the CDR3 DNA reads TGCGCCAGCAGCCCGGGGACAGTTATACGCGAGCAGTACTTC.

The chain couples TRBV5-5 to TRBJ1-1, with 7 bases identical to TRBD1. Trimming cost V 4 bases and J 5 bases; bases outside gene matches: 11. The CDR3 is 15 amino acids. Germline assignment: CDR1 SGHKS and CDR2 YYEKEE (reference sequence). CDR3: CASSPYENRGTEAFF. The CDR3 nucleotides are TGTGCCAGCAGCCCGTACGAAAACAGGGGAACTGAAGCTTTCTTT.

This clone was observed a few times. This chain connects TRBV5-4 to TRBJ2-7; D possibly uses TRBD1 or TRBD2 (6 bases each). Germline lookup yields CDR1 SGHNT and CDR2 YYREEE (reference sequence). With 2 bases removed from V and 6 bases from J, the gap between germline ends came to 18 bases. The CDR3 is made up of 15 amino acids. CDR3 sequence reads: CASSFSSGAGSEQYF. The CDR3 DNA reads as TGTGCCAGCAGCTTTTCTTCAGGGGCCGGGAGCGAGCAGTACTTC.

The chain couples TRBV5-4 to TRBJ1-1; a weak D match, TRBD1 (6 bases). Germline CDR1 and CDR2: SGHNT and YYREEE (reference sequence). The CDR3 runs to 15 residues. V gave up 2 bases and J gave up 4 bases, with 15 bases separating them. The CDR3 reads CASSFGSGDGTEAFF. CDR3 coding DNA: TGTGCCAGCAGCTTTGGATCAGGGGATGGCACTGAAGCTTTCTTT.

V and J are TRBV27 and TRBJ2-2; 12 bases agree with TRBD2. Trimming at V came to 6 bases and at J to 6 bases, leaving 2 bases not matched to a gene. Germline CDR1 and CDR2: MNHEY and SMNVEV (reference sequence). The CDR3 spans 14 residues. The CDR3 sequence: CASRRLAGAGELFF. CDR3 coding DNA: TGTGCCAGCAGAAGACTAGCGGGAGCCGGGGAGCTGTTTTTT.

The rearrangement links TRBV30 to TRBJ2-7, with a tentative D call TRBD2 (7 bases). The CDR3 covers 12 residues. The ends were cut back, 7 bases at V and 6 bases at J, with 16 bases in the middle. Germline lookup yields CDR1 GTSNPN and CDR2 SVGIG (reference sequence). The CDR3 region is CAYGGPNLEQYF. CDR3 nucleotides: TGTGCCTACGGGGGGCCGAACCTCGAGCAGTACTTC.

The rearrangement links TRBV30 to TRBJ2-7, with D perhaps matching TRBD2 (5 bases). This CDR3 spans 11 amino acids. Trimming left V 0 bases short and J 12 bases short, with 12 bases between. CDR1 and CDR2 from the germline V gene are GTSNPN and SVGIG (reference sequence). The CDR3 loop is CAWSVQEGRYF. The CDR3 DNA sequence: TGTGCCTGGAGTGTGCAAGAGGGTCGGTACTTC.

This clone was detected a few times. This sequence joins TRBV1 and TRBJ2-1; the D call TRBD2 from the table was never checked on the DNA. TRBV1 counts as a pseudogene. The CDR3 consists of 15 residues. The CDR3 here is CTSSQDPGGGYEQFF. The DNA of the CDR3 is TGCACCAGCAGCCAAGATCCGGGCGGCGGGTATGAGCAGTTCTTC.

This clone has a single count. This rearrangement joins TRBV19 to TRBJ1-3; D possibly corresponds to TRBD1 (5 bases). From germline, CDR1 is LNHDA and CDR2 SQIVND (reference sequence). The V end lost 3 bases, the J end lost 0 bases, and 21 bases lay between the germline ends. This CDR3 spans 19 amino acids. Here the CDR3 reads CASSIWDLLGNDSGNTIYF. The CDR3 DNA reads TGTGCCAGTAGTATTTGGGACCTGCTCGGCAATGACTCTGGAAACACCATATATTTT.

CDR3 amino acids: CASSLEAGANVLTF. The CDR3 nucleotides read TGCGCCAGCAGCTTGGAGGCTGGGGCCAACGTCCTGACTTTC. The chain joins TRBV5-1 to TRBJ2-6; no firm D call. With 0 bases removed from V and 2 bases from J, the gap between germline ends came to 3 bases. The germline V gene has CDR1 SGHRS and CDR2 YFSETQ. This CDR3 comprises 14 residues.

This chain links TRBV30 with TRBJ1-2; possibly TRBD1 for D (5 bases). Trimming shortened V by 3 bases and J by 5 bases, and 16 bases separated the two germline ends. Germline CDR1 reads GTSNPN; CDR2 reads SVGIG (reference sequence). The CDR3 is made up of 14 amino acids. The CDR3 reads CAWRIDGGSYGYTF. Here the CDR3 DNA reads TGTGCCTGGAGGATCGATGGGGGTTCATATGGCTACACCTTC.

The CDR3 nucleotides read TGTGCCAGCATCGGGGGGCGGGTTCAGCCCCAGCATTTT. Encoded protein: CASIGGRVQPQHF. The chain recombines TRBV2 with TRBJ1-5, with D tentatively TRBD1 (6 bases). Germline values: CDR1 SNHLY, CDR2 FYNNEI. The CDR3 loop spans 13 amino acids. Trimming shortened V by 7 bases and J by 6 bases, and 13 bases separated the two germline ends.

The chain joins TRBV14 to TRBJ2-1; 10 nucleotides agree with TRBD2. Germline trimming cut 2 bases from V and 4 bases from J; bases unmatched to any gene: 5. The germline V gene has CDR1 SGHDN and CDR2 FVKESK. The CDR3 loop spans 16 amino acids. CDR3 DNA sequence: TGTGCCAGCAGCCAACACGGACTAGCGGCATACAATGAGCAGTTCTTC. Translating it yields CASSQHGLAAYNEQFF.

This chain connects TRBV6-1 to TRBJ1-5; no clear D. The CDR3 has 13 amino acids. The germline gives CDR1 MNHNS, CDR2 SASEGT. V lost 3 bases, J lost 11 bases, and 14 bases lay in between. Here the CDR3 DNA reads TGTGCCAGCAGTGAGGGTCCCTGGTTTACCCAGCATTTT. Its translation: CASSEGPWFTQHF.

This clone was picked up one time. V and J are TRBV10-1 and TRBJ2-2, with 11 bases matching TRBD2. The germline gives CDR1 WNHNN, CDR2 SYGVQD (reference sequence). The CDR3 runs 14 residues. The ends lost 5 bases at V and 6 bases at J; junction bases unmatched: 2. The CDR3 DNA is TGCGCCAGCAGTCCTAGCGGGAGGTCCGGGGAGCTGTTTTTT. Its protein is CASSPSGRSGELFF.

This clone has just a few counts. The chain couples TRBV4-1 to TRBJ2-7; the D gene could be TRBD1 or TRBD2 (7 bases each). Germline CDR1 and CDR2: MGHRA and YSYEKL. This CDR3 has 17 residues. Trimming stripped 0 bases from V and 4 bases from J, with 19 bases between. The CDR3 region has the DNA TGCGCCAGCAGCCAAGATCAAGATCCAGGGGGGGCATACGAGCAGTACTTC. Protein product: CASSQDQDPGGAYEQYF.